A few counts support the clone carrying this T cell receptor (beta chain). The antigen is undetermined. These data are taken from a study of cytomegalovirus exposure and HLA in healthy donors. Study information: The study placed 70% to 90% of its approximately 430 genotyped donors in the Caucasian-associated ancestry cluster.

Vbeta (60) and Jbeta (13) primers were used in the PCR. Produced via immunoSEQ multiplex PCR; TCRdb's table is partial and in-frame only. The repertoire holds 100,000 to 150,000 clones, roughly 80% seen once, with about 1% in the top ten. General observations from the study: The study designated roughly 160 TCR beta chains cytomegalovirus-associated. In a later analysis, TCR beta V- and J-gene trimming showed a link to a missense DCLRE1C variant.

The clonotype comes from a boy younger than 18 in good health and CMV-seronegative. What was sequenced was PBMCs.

The CDR3, as DNA: TGTGCCAGCTCACAGACAGGGAACATGAACACTGAAGCTTTCTTT. Translated, it gives CASSQTGNMNTEAFF. The chain employs TRBV18 and TRBJ1-1, with 7 bases aligning to TRBD1. This CDR3 contains 15 residues. V trimming: 4 bases; J trimming: 0 bases; junction bases outside the gene matches: 5. Germline V CDR1 and CDR2: KGHSH, LQKENI.